Below are 32 T cell receptor beta chains sequenced from a single sample in a study of cytomegalovirus exposure and HLA in healthy donors. Primers: 60 Vbeta forward and 13 Jbeta reverse. Only in-frame clones appear in the TCRdb table, and some are missing; sequencing was by immunoSEQ multiplex PCR. In the table there are about 80,000 clones, less than 80% of which are singletons. The sample taken for sequencing was PBMCs. All receptors come from a human donor in good health.

V gene TRBV19 combines with J gene TRBJ1-5, with TRBD1 matching over 7 bases. The CDR3 is 12 residues long. CDR1 is LNHDA and CDR2 is SQIVND in the germline V gene (reference sequence). J gave up 6 bases and V 9 bases, and 5 bases lay outside the gene matches. For the CDR3, the DNA is TGTGCCAGCCGAACAGGGGTTCAGCCCCAGCATTTT. As protein: CASRTGVQPQHF.

This chain links TRBV11-2 with TRBJ1-1, with TRBD1 as a possible D gene (6 bases). This CDR3 contains 14 residues. In germline, CDR1 is SGHAT, CDR2 FQNNGV. Trimming cost V 5 bases and J 1 base, with 11 bases left between them. The CDR3 DNA sequence: TGTGCCAGCAGCCTACTCAGGGGGAACACTGAAGCTTTCTTT. Protein product: CASSLLRGNTEAFF.

J is TRBJ2-7 and V is TRBV10-3, with 9 bases aligning to TRBD1. V was clipped by 6 bases and J by 6 bases; unmatched bases: 6. Per the germline V gene, CDR1 is ENHRY and CDR2 is SYGVKD. This CDR3 is 13 amino acids long. The CDR3 loop is CAISRDREVEQYF. The CDR3 coding sequence is TGTGCCATCAGCCGGGACAGGGAGGTCGAGCAGTACTTC.

This clone was seen a few times. The chain uses TRBV6-5 and TRBJ2-5; 9 bases are a match to TRBD2. Looked up from germline, CDR1 is MNHEY and CDR2 is SVGAGI. This CDR3 is built from 15 residues. After removal of 6 bases from V and 7 bases from J, the junction contained 12 bases not matched to a gene. The CDR3 is CASSPGSGGEGTQYF. CDR3 in DNA: TGTGCCAGCAGCCCTGGTAGCGGGGGTGAAGGGACCCAGTACTTC.

V gene TRBV5-1 combines with J gene TRBJ1-3, with TRBD1 matching 7 bases. There are 15 residues in the CDR3. The germline V gene has CDR1 SGHRS and CDR2 YFSETQ. V lost 3 bases and J lost 3; bases outside the gene matches: 6. This CDR3 is CASSWGPGGGNTIYF. CDR3 nucleotide sequence: TGCGCCAGCAGCTGGGGCCCAGGGGGTGGAAACACCATATATTTT.

J is TRBJ2-5 and V is TRBV2, with 11 bases aligning to TRBD1. CDR3 length equals 15 residues. Germline V gene lookup returns CDR1 SNHLY and CDR2 FYNNEI. V shed 4 bases, J shed 5 bases, and the junction held 6 bases outside the gene matches. The CDR3 reads CASSGEDRGHETQYF. In DNA form, the CDR3 reads TGTGCCAGCAGTGGGGAGGACAGGGGGCATGAGACCCAGTACTTC.

J is TRBJ1-2 and V is TRBV5-6, with 7 nucleotides matching TRBD1. Germline V CDR1 and CDR2: SGHDT, YYEEEE. This CDR3 has 14 residues. The V segment lost 0 bases and the J segment 3 bases; nucleotides outside the gene matches: 2. The chain's CDR3 is CASSLEQGYYGYTF. CDR3 sequence (DNA): TGTGCCAGCAGCTTGGAACAGGGGTACTATGGCTACACCTTC.

In this sample, this clone turned up once. Here the CDR3 reads CASSADRASEQFF. CDR3 nucleotides: TGTGCCAGCAGTGCTGACAGGGCAAGTGAGCAGTTCTTC. The chain uses TRBV2 and TRBJ2-1; 7 positions agree with TRBD1. The CDR3 runs 13 residues. Per the germline V gene, CDR1 is SNHLY and CDR2 is FYNNEI. With V trimmed by 4 bases and J by 9 bases, 6 bases remained unmatched.

The rearrangement uses TRBV11-2 and TRBJ2-3; no firm D call. Trimming pared 1 base from V and 0 bases from J, leaving 8 bases between. This CDR3 spans 15 amino acids. Looked up from germline, CDR1 is SGHAT and CDR2 is FQNNGV. In nucleotides, the CDR3 is TGTGCCAGCAGCTTAGGGCAGGCTAGCACAGATACGCAGTATTTT. Residues: CASSLGQASTDTQYF.

The chain uses TRBV7-9 and TRBJ2-1, with D perhaps matching TRBD2 (5 bases). The V end lost 6 bases, the J end lost 5 bases, and 5 bases lay between the germline ends. Germline lookup yields CDR1 SEHNR and CDR2 FQNEAQ (reference sequence). This CDR3 has 11 residues. The CDR3 is CASRRDNEQFF. In DNA form, the CDR3 reads TGTGCCAGCAGGCGGGACAATGAGCAGTTCTTC. The entire variable domain, with the rest obtained from reference TRBV7-9 and TRBJ2-1, is as follows: DTGVSQNPRHKITKRGQNVTFRCDPISEHNRLYWYRQTLGQGPEFLTYFQNEAQLEKSRLLSDRFSAERPKGSFSTLEIQRTEQGDSAMYLCASRRDNEQFFGPGTRLTVL.

The chain employs TRBV30 and TRBJ2-7; tentative D call: TRBD2 (6 bases). The CDR3 spans 16 residues. Germline CDR1 GTSNPN, CDR2 SVGIG (reference sequence). Trimming took 2 bases from V and 0 from J, leaving 17 bases between them. The CDR3 DNA reads as TGTGCCTGGAGTTCACGGGAGAGGGGCTTCTCCTACGAGCAGTACTTC. It translates to CAWSSRERGFSYEQYF.

This chain uses TRBV29-1 with TRBJ1-1; weak D call: TRBD1 (5 bases). CDR1 and CDR2 (germline): SQVTM, ANQGSEA. Trimming shortened V by 5 bases and J by 1 base, and 11 bases separated the two germline ends. CDR3 size: 13 residues. The CDR3 is CSVFPDTNTEAFF. CDR3 sequence (DNA): TGCAGCGTTTTCCCGGACACGAACACTGAAGCTTTCTTT.

This sequence joins TRBV7-8 and TRBJ2-7; D might be TRBD2 (6 bases). V lost 1 base and J 2 bases, leaving 15 bases between the germline ends. The CDR3 length is 16 residues. CDR1 and CDR2 (germline): SGHVS, FQNEAQ. CDR3 amino acids: CASSLGTASVAYEQYF. CDR3 sequence (DNA): TGTGCCAGCAGCTTAGGTACGGCTAGCGTAGCCTACGAGCAGTACTTC.

Only one count was recorded for this clone. The rearrangement uses TRBV19 and TRBJ1-1, with a weak D call TRBD1 (5 bases). The CDR3 has 15 residues. Germline values: CDR1 LNHDA, CDR2 SQIVND (reference sequence). With 7 bases removed from V and 3 bases from J, the gap between germline ends came to 18 bases. CDR3: CASTLWRGTDTEAFF. The CDR3 DNA is TGTGCCAGTACCCTCTGGCGGGGGACCGACACTGAAGCTTTCTTT.

The chain has TRBV5-4 and TRBJ1-4; D is uncertain. This CDR3 region has 14 residues. The V gene lost 0 bases and the J gene lost 5 bases, with 8 bases spanning the gap. Germline CDR1 is SGHNT and CDR2 is YYREEE (reference sequence). CDR3 in DNA: TGTGCCAGCAGCTTGGACAAGTACAATGAAAAACTGTTTTTT. The encoded protein is CASSLDKYNEKLFF.

The chain's CDR3 is CASSYVYQPQHF. The CDR3 coding sequence is TGTGCCAGTAGCTACGTGTATCAGCCCCAGCATTTT. The chain joins TRBV19 to TRBJ1-5; D not certain. CDR1 LNHDA and CDR2 SQIVND come from the germline V gene (reference sequence). The V end lost 6 bases, the J end lost 5 bases, and 8 bases lay between the germline ends. This CDR3 contains 12 residues.

The chain joins TRBV19 to TRBJ2-1, with TRBD1 as a possible D gene (5 bases). The CDR3 is made up of 16 amino acids. Germline V gives CDR1 LNHDA, CDR2 SQIVND (reference sequence). Trimming cost V 5 bases and J 8 bases, with 22 bases left between them. In DNA form, the CDR3 reads TGTGCCAGTAGTGACAGCCCGGGCCGTTCGTCTTATGAGCAGTTCTTC. Translated: CASSDSPGRSSYEQFF.

The gene calls are TRBV18 and TRBJ2-5; D ambiguous. The CDR3 totals 13 residues. Trimming pared 2 bases from V and 5 bases from J, leaving 9 bases between. CDR1 is KGHSH and CDR2 is LQKENI in the germline V gene. The CDR3 DNA reads TGTGCCAGCTCACCATTGGTTCAGGAGACCCAGTACTTC. This translates into CASSPLVQETQYF.

This sequence joins TRBV7-9 and TRBJ1-1; tentative D call: TRBD1 (5 bases). The CDR3 spans 17 residues. Germline loops: CDR1 SEHNR, CDR2 FQNEAQ (reference sequence). Trimming stripped 1 base from V and 6 bases from J, with 21 bases between. The CDR3 coding sequence is TGTGCCAGCAGCTTAGATGGTTGGAGACAGCCTGGGGCTGAAGCTTTCTTT. The encoded protein is CASSLDGWRQPGAEAFF.

This clone was recorded at least ten times. The CDR3 region is CASSETSQVSGNTIYF. CDR3 DNA sequence: TGCGCCAGCAGTGAGACTAGTCAGGTCTCTGGAAACACCATATATTTT. The V call is TRBV10-1, the J call TRBJ1-3, with D hard to call. V lost 2 bases, J lost 0 bases, and 11 bases lay in between. The CDR3 is made up of 16 amino acids. Germline V gene lookup returns CDR1 WNHNN and CDR2 SYGVQD (reference sequence).

This clone was counted only a few times. The junction and the germline gene differ at one end; a read error may be behind it. The rearrangement links TRBV5-1 to TRBJ1-2; 8 nucleotides align to TRBD1. CDR3 size: 16 residues. CDR1 is SGHRS and CDR2 is YFSETQ in the germline V gene. The CDR3 reads CASSLASGQGALHTPF. The CDR3 bases are TGCGCCAGCAGCTTGGCGTCGGGGCAGGGGGCGCTTCACACCCCCTTC.

The chain carries TRBV6-5 and TRBJ2-5; weak D call: TRBD1 (6 bases). Germline-derived CDR1 and CDR2 are MNHEY and SVGAGI. This CDR3 comprises 14 residues. Trimming removed 2 bases from V and 5 bases from J, with 12 bases in between. The CDR3 DNA reads TGTGCCAGCAGTTACGGGACACCAGGGGAGACCCAGTACTTC. Amino acids: CASSYGTPGETQYF.

The rearrangement uses TRBV7-9 and TRBJ1-1; 7 positions agree with TRBD1. The trim removed 4 bases at V and 4 bases at J, leaving 12 bases unmatched. The CDR3 runs 16 residues. Germline loops: CDR1 SEHNR, CDR2 FQNEAQ (reference sequence). CDR3 region: CASSSPTGTATTEAFF. The DNA for the CDR3 is TGTGCCAGCAGCTCCCCGACAGGGACAGCCACCACTGAAGCTTTCTTT.

The genes are TRBV28 and TRBJ2-1; D may be TRBD1 (6 bases). Germline loops: CDR1 MDHEN, CDR2 SYDVKM. The CDR3 is 16 amino acids. V shed 4 bases and J shed 2 bases, with 15 bases lying between them. Here the CDR3 DNA reads TGTGCCAGCAGTTCATTCCCAGGGGCTACCTACAATGAGCAGTTCTTC. Translated, it gives CASSSFPGATYNEQFF. Based on the CDR3 plus reference TRBV28 and TRBJ2-1, the full variable domain is DVKVTQSSRYLVKRTGEKVFLECVQDMDHENMFWYRQDPGLGLRLIYFSYDVKMKEKGDIPEGYSVSREKKERFSLILESASTNQTSMYLCASSSFPGATYNEQFFGPGTRLTVL.

V and J are TRBV5-1 and TRBJ1-2; 10 bases fit TRBD1. Trimming took 1 base from V and 8 from J; bases not matched to a gene: 5. The CDR3 length is 14 residues. The germline V gene encodes CDR1 SGHRS and CDR2 YFSETQ. CDR3 coding DNA: TGCGCCAGCAGCTTGCCCGAGGGACAGGGGGGCTACACCTTC. This translates into CASSLPEGQGGYTF.

The chain is built from TRBV7-9 and TRBJ2-5, with 11 bases aligning to TRBD1. From germline, CDR1 is SEHNR and CDR2 FQNEAQ (reference sequence). The CDR3 covers 15 residues. V shed 2 bases, J shed 5 bases, and the junction held 4 bases outside the gene matches. CDR3 sequence: CASSLWTGGDETQYF. The DNA of the CDR3 is TGTGCCAGCAGCTTATGGACAGGGGGCGATGAGACCCAGTACTTC.

This chain connects TRBV9 to TRBJ2-1; D gene ambiguous. CDR3 length: 15 amino acids. CDR1 is SGDLS, CDR2 YYNGEE, per germline. V was cut by 0 bases and J by 1 base, with 8 bases left in between. The DNA for the CDR3 is TGTGCCAGCAGCGTAGTCGCGGATTCCTACAATGAGCAGTTCTTC. Encoded protein: CASSVVADSYNEQFF.

This clone was seen only a few times. V and J are TRBV7-9 and TRBJ2-2; TRBD2 agrees at 7 bases. V lost 1 base, J lost 4 bases, and 3 bases stayed unmatched. The CDR3 is 15 residues long. Germline loops: CDR1 SEHNR, CDR2 FQNEAQ (reference sequence). The CDR3: CASSLVASGTGELFF. The CDR3 DNA reads TGTGCCAGCAGCTTAGTGGCTAGCGGCACCGGGGAGCTGTTTTTT.

Remarks on this clone: A read error may produce the germline difference seen at one junction end. The rearrangement uses TRBV2 and TRBJ1-5; D perhaps matches TRBD1 (5 bases). This CDR3 has 14 residues. Germline V gives CDR1 SNHLY, CDR2 FYNNEI. The CDR3 here is CASSDQGGGQPQNF. DNA for the CDR3: TGTGCCAGCAGTGACCAGGGAGGAGGGCAGCCCCAGAATTTT.

This chain uses TRBV19 with TRBJ1-2, with D possibly TRBD1 on 5 matching bases. The CDR3 spans 17 residues. Trimming shortened V by 5 bases and J by 0 bases, and 19 bases separated the two germline ends. CDR1 is LNHDA and CDR2 is SQIVND in the germline V gene (reference sequence). In nucleotides, the CDR3 is TGTGCCAGTAGTTCTATGGCCGGCAGGGAAGCTAACTATGGCTACACCTTC. This translates into CASSSMAGREANYGYTF. The variable domain in full, with the rest retrieved from reference TRBV19 and TRBJ1-2, is DGGITQSPKYLFRKEGQNVTLSCEQNLNHDAMYWYRQDPGQGLRLIYYSQIVNDFQKGDIAEGYSVSREKKESFPLTVTSAQKNPTAFYLCASSSMAGREANYGYTFGSGTRLTVV.

This clone rates as medium-sized. This rearrangement joins TRBV9 to TRBJ2-3; 8 bases line up with TRBD2. Unmatched junction bases numbered 18, after V lost 4 bases and J lost 2 bases. CDR3 length: 19 amino acids. Germline CDR1 is SGDLS and CDR2 is YYNGEE. The CDR3 bases are TGTGCCAGCAGCCCGCGGGATAGCGGGGAAGACTTTTCCACAGATACGCAGTATTTT. Translating it yields CASSPRDSGEDFSTDTQYF. The whole variable domain, filled in from reference TRBV9 and TRBJ2-3, reads DSGVTQTPKHLITATGQRVTLRCSPRSGDLSVYWYQQSLDQGLQFLIQYYNGEERAKGNILERFSAQQFPDLHSELNLSSLELGDSALYFCASSPRDSGEDFSTDTQYFGPGTRLTVL.

The chain recombines TRBV13 with TRBJ2-3; weak D call: TRBD1 (6 bases). Germline CDR1 and CDR2: PRHDT and FYEKMQ (reference sequence). With 5 bases removed from V and 2 bases from J, the gap between germline ends came to 17 bases. The CDR3 consists of 16 residues. The CDR3 protein is CASSHRDKTPTDTQYF. The CDR3 DNA follows: TGTGCCAGCAGCCACCGGGACAAGACCCCCACAGATACGCAGTATTTT. Filled out from reference TRBV13 and TRBJ2-3, the complete variable domain reads AAGVIQSPRHLIKEKRETATLKCYPIPRHDTVYWYQQGPGQDPQFLISFYEKMQSDKGSIPDRFSAQQFSDYHSELNMSSLELGDSALYFCASSHRDKTPTDTQYFGPGTRLTVL.